A selection of T cell receptor beta chains follows, all from one sample in a study of human T cells and chemical hapten exposure. TCRdb fed the RACE reads into MiXCR, producing one record per CDR3 protein. The sample shows around 380,000 distinct CDR3 sequences, more than 4.5% of them seen only once. The sequenced sample was whole blood, obtained in connection with sensitization to the hapten diphenylcyclopropenone (DPC). The receptor source for this set is a woman aged 45-60 years with alopecia areata. Some clones in this sample may be carry-over from other donors' samples. The CDR3 runs from the conserved cysteine through the conserved F or W. Fields, in order: CDR3 protein, CDR3 DNA, D gene, clone size, J gene, V gene. The D gene is left open where the match is weak. A clone size is listed for some rows: how often the clone was seen (once, few, many), or a class if it is expanded.

cdr3_aa: CASSQGGGANYGYTF
cdr3_nt: TGTGCCAGCAGCCAAGGGGGAGGGGCCAACTATGGCTACACCTTC
d_call: .
clone_size: few
j_call: TRBJ1-2
v_call: TRBV4-2

cdr3_aa: CASRANLGTEAFF
cdr3_nt: TGTGCCAGCAGAGCCAATTTGGGCACTGAAGCTTTCTTT
d_call: .
clone_size: many
j_call: TRBJ1-1
v_call: TRBV2

cdr3_aa: CASSTGQGHQPQHF
cdr3_nt: TGTGCCAGCAGCACGGGACAGGGTCATCAGCCCCAGCATTTT
d_call: TRBD1
clone_size: many
j_call: TRBJ1-5
v_call: TRBV5-6

cdr3_aa: CSASGHRAGANVLTF
cdr3_nt: TGCAGTGCTAGTGGGCACAGGGCCGGGGCCAACGTCCTGACTTTC
d_call: .
clone_size: many
j_call: TRBJ2-6
v_call: TRBV20-1

cdr3_aa: CASSSRQGRTGELFF
cdr3_nt: TGTGCCAGCAGCTCCCGACAGGGACGAACCGGGGAGCTGTTTTTT
d_call: TRBD1
clone_size: .
j_call: TRBJ2-2
v_call: TRBV7-6

cdr3_aa: CASSILDVNTGELFF
cdr3_nt: TGCGCCAGCAGCATCCTCGACGTGAACACCGGGGAGCTGTTTTTT
d_call: .
clone_size: .
j_call: TRBJ2-2
v_call: TRBV5-1

cdr3_aa: CASSRTTGGMTDTQYF
cdr3_nt: TGTGCCAGCAGTCGAACGACAGGGGGCATGACAGATACGCAGTATTTT
d_call: TRBD1
clone_size: many
j_call: TRBJ2-3
v_call: TRBV2

cdr3_aa: CASSLGQGRTREQFF
cdr3_nt: TGTGCCAGCAGTTTAGGACAGGGAAGGACGCGGGAGCAGTTCTTC
d_call: TRBD1
clone_size: .
j_call: TRBJ2-1
v_call: TRBV28

cdr3_aa: CSATSGRVGTGELFF
cdr3_nt: TGCAGTGCTACTAGCGGGAGAGTAGGAACCGGGGAGCTGTTTTTT
d_call: TRBD2
clone_size: many
j_call: TRBJ2-2
v_call: TRBV20-1

cdr3_aa: CASSLAASGGWSTDTQYF
cdr3_nt: TGTGCCAGCAGCTTAGCGGCTAGCGGGGGGTGGAGCACAGATACGCAGTATTTT
d_call: TRBD2
clone_size: many
j_call: TRBJ2-3
v_call: TRBV7-2

cdr3_aa: CASSPFGGDRARDIQYF
cdr3_nt: TGTGCCAGCAGCCCCTTCGGGGGGGACAGGGCTCGGGACATTCAGTACTTC
d_call: .
clone_size: many
j_call: TRBJ2-4
v_call: TRBV11-2

cdr3_aa: CASSYIDVNTEAFF
cdr3_nt: TGTGCCAGCAGTTATATTGACGTGAACACTGAAGCTTTCTTT
d_call: .
clone_size: many
j_call: TRBJ1-1
v_call: TRBV13

cdr3_aa: CASSPDGPSNTEAFF
cdr3_nt: TGTGCCAGCAGTCCCGACGGACCCTCGAACACTGAAGCTTTCTTT
d_call: .
clone_size: many
j_call: TRBJ1-1
v_call: TRBV6-6

cdr3_aa: CASSQERFSNSPLHF
cdr3_nt: TGTGCCAGCAGCCAAGAGCGCTTTTCTAATTCACCCCTCCACTTT
d_call: .
clone_size: many
j_call: TRBJ1-6
v_call: TRBV3-1

cdr3_aa: CASRGSARSGYTF
cdr3_nt: TGTGCCAGCAGGGGATCCGCTAGGAGCGGCTACACCTTC
d_call: .
clone_size: many
j_call: TRBJ1-2
v_call: TRBV2

cdr3_aa: CASSLEGRGVDEQFF
cdr3_nt: TGTGCCAGCAGCTTAGAAGGCAGGGGAGTCGATGAGCAGTTCTTC
d_call: .
clone_size: few
j_call: TRBJ2-1
v_call: TRBV7-8

cdr3_aa: CASSHPTADTEAFF
cdr3_nt: TGCGCCAGCAGCCATCCTACAGCTGACACTGAAGCTTTCTTT
d_call: .
clone_size: many
j_call: TRBJ1-1
v_call: TRBV4-1

cdr3_aa: CASGPGSTYEQYF
cdr3_nt: TGTGCCAGCGGGCCGGGATCGACCTACGAGCAGTACTTC
d_call: .
clone_size: many
j_call: TRBJ2-7
v_call: TRBV28

cdr3_aa: CASSFDRESYEQYF
cdr3_nt: TGTGCCAGCAGTTTCGACAGGGAGTCCTACGAGCAGTACTTC
d_call: TRBD1
clone_size: .
j_call: TRBJ2-7
v_call: TRBV27

cdr3_aa: CATSADDGELFF
cdr3_nt: TGTGCCACCAGTGCCGATGACGGGGAGCTGTTTTTT
d_call: .
clone_size: few
j_call: TRBJ2-2
v_call: TRBV24-1

cdr3_aa: CATSSPGRRGNTIYF
cdr3_nt: TGTGCCACCAGCAGTCCTGGCCGCCGTGGAAACACCATATATTTT
d_call: .
clone_size: many
j_call: TRBJ1-3
v_call: TRBV15

cdr3_aa: CASSLGLNYGYTF
cdr3_nt: TGTGCCAGCAGTTTGGGCCTGAACTATGGCTACACCTTC
d_call: .
clone_size: once
j_call: TRBJ1-2
v_call: TRBV28

cdr3_aa: CSVGGTRTDGYTF
cdr3_nt: TGCAGCGTTGGGGGGACGAGGACGGATGGCTACACCTTC
d_call: .
clone_size: many
j_call: TRBJ1-2
v_call: TRBV29-1

cdr3_aa: CASNRGPDTQYF
cdr3_nt: TGTGCCTCGAACCGGGGGCCAGATACGCAGTATTTT
d_call: .
clone_size: many
j_call: TRBJ2-3
v_call: TRBV5-6

cdr3_aa: CAISPEMTNEKLFF
cdr3_nt: TGTGCCATCAGTCCGGAGATGACTAATGAAAAACTGTTTTTT
d_call: .
clone_size: many
j_call: TRBJ1-4
v_call: TRBV10-3

cdr3_aa: CASSLKALEQYF
cdr3_nt: TGTGCCAGCAGTCTTAAGGCGTTAGAGCAGTACTTC
d_call: .
clone_size: many
j_call: TRBJ2-7
v_call: TRBV28

cdr3_aa: CASSPDRAGDTEAFF
cdr3_nt: TGTGCCAGCAGCCCTGACAGGGCCGGTGACACTGAAGCTTTCTTT
d_call: TRBD1
clone_size: few
j_call: TRBJ1-1
v_call: TRBV11-2

cdr3_aa: CASSQGESGRPEQFF
cdr3_nt: TGCGCCAGCAGCCAAGGGGAAAGCGGGAGGCCTGAGCAGTTCTTC
d_call: TRBD2
clone_size: many
j_call: TRBJ2-1
v_call: TRBV4-3

cdr3_aa: CASSSHGRSGANVLTF
cdr3_nt: TGTGCCAGCAGCTCGCACGGACGCTCTGGGGCCAACGTCCTGACTTTC
d_call: .
clone_size: .
j_call: TRBJ2-6
v_call: TRBV5-6

cdr3_aa: CASSQLAGVAKNIQYF
cdr3_nt: TGTGCCAGCAGCCAATTAGCGGGAGTAGCCAAAAACATTCAGTACTTC
d_call: TRBD2
clone_size: many
j_call: TRBJ2-4
v_call: TRBV3-1

cdr3_aa: CASSWTGGEAFF
cdr3_nt: TGTGCCAGCAGTTGGACAGGGGGAGAAGCTTTCTTT
d_call: TRBD1
clone_size: many
j_call: TRBJ1-1
v_call: TRBV12-3/TRBV12-4

cdr3_aa: CASSSRGPWNTEAFF
cdr3_nt: TGTGCCAGCAGTTCCAGGGGGCCTTGGAACACTGAAGCTTTCTTT
d_call: TRBD1
clone_size: many
j_call: TRBJ1-1
v_call: TRBV12-3/TRBV12-4

cdr3_aa: CASSYYGLAGGISSYNEQFF
cdr3_nt: TGTGCCAGCAGTTATTACGGACTAGCGGGAGGTATCAGCTCCTACAATGAGCAGTTCTTC
d_call: TRBD2
clone_size: many
j_call: TRBJ2-1
v_call: TRBV6-2/TRBV6-3

cdr3_aa: CASSYSLDLTRSNQPQHF
cdr3_nt: TGTGCCAGCAGTTACTCGCTAGATTTGACCCGTAGCAATCAGCCCCAGCATTTT
d_call: .
clone_size: few
j_call: TRBJ1-5
v_call: TRBV6-2/TRBV6-3

cdr3_aa: CSAETSGNEQFF
cdr3_nt: TGCAGTGCGGAGACTAGTGGCAATGAGCAGTTCTTC
d_call: .
clone_size: few
j_call: TRBJ2-1
v_call: TRBV20-1

cdr3_aa: CASSPTGRGEKLFF
cdr3_nt: TGTGCCAGCAGCCCGACAGGGCGAGGGGAAAAACTGTTTTTT
d_call: TRBD1
clone_size: many
j_call: TRBJ1-4
v_call: TRBV6-5

cdr3_aa: CASSEAAGDQPQHF
cdr3_nt: TGTGCCAGCAGTGAAGCGGCAGGGGATCAGCCCCAGCATTTT
d_call: .
clone_size: few
j_call: TRBJ1-5
v_call: TRBV2

cdr3_aa: CASSSGSVEQYF
cdr3_nt: TGTGCCAGCAGCTCCGGTTCGGTCGAGCAGTACTTC
d_call: .
clone_size: .
j_call: TRBJ2-7
v_call: TRBV7-6

cdr3_aa: CSAREHKGTVRNQPQHF
cdr3_nt: TGCAGTGCTAGGGAGCATAAAGGGACTGTTCGCAATCAGCCCCAGCATTTT
d_call: .
clone_size: many
j_call: TRBJ1-5
v_call: TRBV20-1

cdr3_aa: CSARDLGGNQPQHF
cdr3_nt: TGCAGTGCTAGAGATCTAGGGGGCAATCAGCCCCAGCATTTT
d_call: .
clone_size: .
j_call: TRBJ1-5
v_call: TRBV20-1

cdr3_aa: CASRGRGDQYF
cdr3_nt: TGTGCCAGCCGCGGTCGCGGGGACCAGTACTTC
d_call: .
clone_size: many
j_call: TRBJ2-5
v_call: TRBV6-5

cdr3_aa: CSAESRGRKTEAFF
cdr3_nt: TGCAGTGCTGAGAGCCGGGGGCGAAAAACTGAAGCTTTCTTT
d_call: .
clone_size: many
j_call: TRBJ1-1
v_call: TRBV20-1

cdr3_aa: CASSREGWYEQYF
cdr3_nt: TGTGCCAGCAGTCGAGAGGGTTGGTACGAGCAGTACTTC
d_call: .
clone_size: few
j_call: TRBJ2-7
v_call: TRBV12-3/TRBV12-4

cdr3_aa: CASSSLGSSTEAFF
cdr3_nt: TGTGCCAGCAGTTCCCTAGGGTCTAGCACTGAAGCTTTCTTT
d_call: .
clone_size: .
j_call: TRBJ1-1
v_call: TRBV6-5

cdr3_aa: CAWTPLNGRDGVYGYTF
cdr3_nt: TGTGCCTGGACCCCTCTGAACGGACGAGATGGGGTCTATGGCTACACCTTC
d_call: .
clone_size: few
j_call: TRBJ1-2
v_call: TRBV30

cdr3_aa: CSALRVEDGTDTQYF
cdr3_nt: TGCAGTGCGCTCAGGGTCGAAGATGGCACAGATACGCAGTATTTT
d_call: .
clone_size: many
j_call: TRBJ2-3
v_call: TRBV20-1